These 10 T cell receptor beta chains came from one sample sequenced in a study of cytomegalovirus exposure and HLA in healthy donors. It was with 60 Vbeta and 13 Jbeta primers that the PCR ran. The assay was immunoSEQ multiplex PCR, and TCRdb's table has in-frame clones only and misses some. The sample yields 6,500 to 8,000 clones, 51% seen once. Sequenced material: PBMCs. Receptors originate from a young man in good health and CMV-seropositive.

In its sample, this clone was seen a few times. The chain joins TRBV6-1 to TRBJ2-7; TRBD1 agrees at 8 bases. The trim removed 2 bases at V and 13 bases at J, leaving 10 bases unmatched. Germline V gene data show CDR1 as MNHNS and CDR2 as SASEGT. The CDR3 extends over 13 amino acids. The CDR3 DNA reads TGTGCCAGCAGTGAATTGGACAGGGATCGGGGATACTTC. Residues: CASSELDRDRGYF.

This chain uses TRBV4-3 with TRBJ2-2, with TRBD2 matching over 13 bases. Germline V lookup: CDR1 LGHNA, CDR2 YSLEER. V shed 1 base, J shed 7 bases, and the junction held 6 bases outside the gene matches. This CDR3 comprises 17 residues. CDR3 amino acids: CASSQGTSGSYHGELFF. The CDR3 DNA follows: TGCGCCAGCAGCCAAGGGACTAGCGGGAGTTATCACGGGGAGCTGTTTTTT.

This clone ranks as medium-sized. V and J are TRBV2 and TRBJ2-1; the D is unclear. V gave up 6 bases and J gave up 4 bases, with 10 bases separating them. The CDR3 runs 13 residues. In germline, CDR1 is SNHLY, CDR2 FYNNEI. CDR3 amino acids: CASRATPYNEQFF. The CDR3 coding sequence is TGTGCCAGCAGGGCGACACCGTACAATGAGCAGTTCTTC.

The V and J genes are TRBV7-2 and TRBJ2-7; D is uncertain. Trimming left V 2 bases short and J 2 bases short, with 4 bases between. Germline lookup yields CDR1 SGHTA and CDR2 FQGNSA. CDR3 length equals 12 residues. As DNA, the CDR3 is TGTGCCAGCAGCTTACGGGCCTACGAGCAGTACTTC. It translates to CASSLRAYEQYF.

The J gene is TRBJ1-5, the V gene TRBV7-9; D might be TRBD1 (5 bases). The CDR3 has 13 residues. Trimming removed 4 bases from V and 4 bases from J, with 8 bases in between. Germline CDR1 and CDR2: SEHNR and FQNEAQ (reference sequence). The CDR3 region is CASSWQGNQPQHF. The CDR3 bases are TGTGCCAGCAGCTGGCAGGGAAATCAGCCCCAGCATTTT.

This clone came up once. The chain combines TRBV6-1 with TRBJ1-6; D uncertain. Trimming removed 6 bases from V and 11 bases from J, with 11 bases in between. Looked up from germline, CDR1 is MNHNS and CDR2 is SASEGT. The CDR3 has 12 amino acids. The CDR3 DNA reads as TGTGCCAGCAGATTGGGAGAACCACCCCTCCACTTT. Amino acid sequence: CASRLGEPPLHF.

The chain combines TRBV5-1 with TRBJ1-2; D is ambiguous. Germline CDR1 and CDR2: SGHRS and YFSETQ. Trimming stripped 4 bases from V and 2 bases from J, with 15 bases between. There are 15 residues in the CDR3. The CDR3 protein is CASSLSGIYNYGYTF. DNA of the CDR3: TGCGCCAGCAGCCTCTCGGGGATTTACAACTATGGCTACACCTTC.

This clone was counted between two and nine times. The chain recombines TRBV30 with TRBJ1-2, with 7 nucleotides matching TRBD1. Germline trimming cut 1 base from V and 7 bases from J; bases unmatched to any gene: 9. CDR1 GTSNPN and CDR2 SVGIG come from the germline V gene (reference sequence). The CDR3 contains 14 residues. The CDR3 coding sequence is TGTGCCTGGAGTGGGACAGGTGGTCCCCGTGGCTACACCTTC. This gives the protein CAWSGTGGPRGYTF.

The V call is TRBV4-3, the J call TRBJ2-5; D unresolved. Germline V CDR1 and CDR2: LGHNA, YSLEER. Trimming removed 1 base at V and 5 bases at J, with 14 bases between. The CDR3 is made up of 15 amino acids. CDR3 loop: CASSQGGLVAETQYF. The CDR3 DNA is TGCGCCAGCAGCCAAGGTGGTCTAGTGGCGGAGACCCAGTACTTC.

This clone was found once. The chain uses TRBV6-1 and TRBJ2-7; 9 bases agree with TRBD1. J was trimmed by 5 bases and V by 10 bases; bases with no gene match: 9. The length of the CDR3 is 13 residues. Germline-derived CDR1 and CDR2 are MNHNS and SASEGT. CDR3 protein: CATCSGQGHEQYF. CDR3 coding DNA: TGTGCCACCTGTTCGGGACAGGGTCACGAGCAGTACTTC.